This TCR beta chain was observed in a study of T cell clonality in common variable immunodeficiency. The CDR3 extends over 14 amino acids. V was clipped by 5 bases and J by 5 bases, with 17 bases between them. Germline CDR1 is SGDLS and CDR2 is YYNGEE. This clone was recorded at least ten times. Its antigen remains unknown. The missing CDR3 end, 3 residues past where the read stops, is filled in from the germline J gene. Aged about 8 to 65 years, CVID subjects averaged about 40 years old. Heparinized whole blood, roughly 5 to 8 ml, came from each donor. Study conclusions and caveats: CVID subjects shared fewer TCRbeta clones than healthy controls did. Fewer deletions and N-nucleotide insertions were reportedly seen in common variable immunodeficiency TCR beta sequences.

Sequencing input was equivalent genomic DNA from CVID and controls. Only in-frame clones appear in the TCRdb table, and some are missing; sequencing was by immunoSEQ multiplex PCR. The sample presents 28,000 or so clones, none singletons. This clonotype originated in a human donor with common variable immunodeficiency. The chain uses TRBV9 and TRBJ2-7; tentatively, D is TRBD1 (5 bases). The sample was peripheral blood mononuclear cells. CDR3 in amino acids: CASSRRQGHDEQYF. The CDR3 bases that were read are TGTGCCAGCAGTCGACGGCAGGGCCACGACGAG.